Listed below are T cell receptor beta chains from one sample, sequenced in a study of response to subunit inactivated influenza vaccine. TCRdb recomputed calls from the RT-PCR reads with MiXCR, one row per CDR3 protein. The data contain over 300,000 distinct CDR3 sequences, 21% of them seen just once; the ten biggest clones take up more than 8.5%. This material consisted of PBMCs from blood, taken less than 22 months after vaccination. These receptors were obtained from a man in his fifties or sixties who received an inactivated influenza vaccine. Both conserved end residues are part of each CDR3. The D gene is left open where the match is weak. Clone size appears in some rows only: once, few, many, or a class for an expanded clone.

D,V,J,size,DNA,CDR3
NA,TRBV20-1,TRBJ1-6,few,TGCAGTGCTTTGGACAAACAGATTAGCTCCTATAATTCACCCCTCCACTTT,CSALDKQISSYNSPLHF
TRBD1,TRBV7-9,TRBJ2-7,few,TGTGCCAGCAGCTTCCGGGACAGTACCTACGAGCAGTACTTC,CASSFRDSTYEQYF
TRBD1,TRBV27,TRBJ1-5,few,TGTGCCAGCAGTACAGGGGTAGGTCAGCCCCAGCATTTT,CASSTGVGQPQHF
NA,TRBV18,TRBJ2-3,many,TGTGCCAGCAGCCCACGCACAGATACGCAGTATTTT,CASSPRTDTQYF
NA,TRBV9,TRBJ2-1,few,TGTGCCAGCGGACCCTCCCCCGAGTTCGATGAGCAGTTCTTC,CASGPSPEFDEQFF
NA,TRBV10-2,TRBJ1-2,few,TGCGCCAGCAGCGAATTGTCCCTCGGGGGTGTCACTAACTATGGCTACACCTTC,CASSELSLGGVTNYGYTF
TRBD2,TRBV11-2,TRBJ2-1,many,TGTGCCAGCAGCTTAGATCTGCGGGGGTTACAGTTCTTC,CASSLDLRGLQFF
TRBD2,TRBV10-1,TRBJ2-5,few,TGCGCCAGCAGTGAGGGTAGGACGGGGGGTCTCCAAGAGACCCAGTACTTC,CASSEGRTGGLQETQYF
NA,TRBV9,TRBJ1-1,NA,TGTGCCAGCAGCGCGGGGAGGTTCACTGAAGCTTTCTTT,CASSAGRFTEAFF
TRBD2,TRBV7-2,TRBJ2-7,NA,TGTGCCAGCAGCTTAGTGGGGACTAGCGTTGACGAGCAGTACTTC,CASSLVGTSVDEQYF
NA,TRBV10-2,TRBJ1-6,NA,TGCGCCAGCAGTGTTCAGGGACGATCACCCCTCCACTTT,CASSVQGRSPLHF
NA,TRBV5-1,TRBJ2-2,NA,TGCGCCAGCACACCGTTCGCGAACACCGGGGAGCTGTTTTTT,CASTPFANTGELFF
TRBD1,TRBV12-3/TRBV12-4,TRBJ1-4,NA,TGTGCCAGCAGAACTAGCGACAGGGATGGACGAAAACTGTTTTTT,CASRTSDRDGRKLFF
NA,TRBV29-1,TRBJ2-1,NA,TGCAGCGTTGTAACCCCTACCGGGTCCCTCCCCTTC,CSVVTPTGSLPF
TRBD2,TRBV11-2,TRBJ2-1,NA,TGTGCCAGCAGCTTCAGTCTGGAGTCGCGGGAGGTTTACAATGAGCAGTTCTTC,CASSFSLESREVYNEQFF
NA,TRBV21-1,TRBJ2-7,few,TGTGCCAGCAGCAAATTAGGACCGGGATACGAGCAGTACTTC,CASSKLGPGYEQYF
NA,TRBV29-1,TRBJ1-1,few,TGCAGCGTTACGACAGTTATGAACACTGAAGCTTTCTTT,CSVTTVMNTEAFF
NA,TRBV5-1,TRBJ2-2,NA,TGCGCCAGCAGCTTCCAGGGGTACACCGGGGAGCTGTTTTTT,CASSFQGYTGELFF
NA,TRBV7-9,TRBJ1-1,NA,TGTGCCAGCAGCTTAGGGACAAACACTGAAGCTTTCTTT,CASSLGTNTEAFF
NA,TRBV2,TRBJ1-5,NA,TGTGCCAGCAGTGTCGGGGTGGGGCAGCCCCAGCATTTT,CASSVGVGQPQHF
NA,TRBV6-2/TRBV6-3,TRBJ1-2,many,TGTGCCAGCAGACGACAGAGCCTCTATGGCTACACCTTC,CASRRQSLYGYTF
NA,TRBV15,TRBJ1-5,few,TGTGCCACCAGCAGAGATATGGTAGCTCAGCCCCAGCATTTT,CATSRDMVAQPQHF
NA,TRBV12-3/TRBV12-4,TRBJ2-1,few,TGTGCCAGCAGGCGAGGCGAAAGGGGCAATGAGCAGTTCTTC,CASRRGERGNEQFF
TRBD2,TRBV2,TRBJ2-3,few,TGTGCCAGCAGTGCCGGGACTAGCGGGAGGTTTAGCACAGATACGCAGTATTTT,CASSAGTSGRFSTDTQYF
TRBD1,TRBV2,TRBJ2-7,NA,TGTGCCAGCAGGGAACTAGGACAGGGCTGGTCCTACGAGCAGTACTTC,CASRELGQGWSYEQYF
NA,TRBV30,TRBJ2-1,NA,TGTGCCTGGAGTAACGACAATGAGCAGTTCTTC,CAWSNDNEQFF
TRBD1,TRBV10-3,TRBJ1-2,few,TGTGCCGAAAGCGCGGGACAGGTCTATGGCTACACCTTC,CAESAGQVYGYTF
NA,TRBV7-2,TRBJ2-7,NA,TGTGCCAGCAGTTCGGACTTCTACGAGCAGTACTTC,CASSSDFYEQYF
TRBD2,TRBV5-1,TRBJ2-1,NA,TGCGCCAGCAGCTTGAGTATTTCGGGGGGTTCGGTTACTGAGCAGTTCTTC,CASSLSISGGSVTEQFF
NA,TRBV6-5,TRBJ1-5,many,TGTGCCAGCAGTTACGGCAGGGTGGGGCAGCCCCAGCATTTT,CASSYGRVGQPQHF
NA,TRBV12-3/TRBV12-4,TRBJ1-6,many,TGTGCCAGCAGCCCCTCGGGGCAGGGGAATTCACCCCTCCACTTT,CASSPSGQGNSPLHF
NA,TRBV6-2/TRBV6-3,TRBJ1-1,NA,TGTGCCAGCAGTTACTCGATTCATTCGATACCCGAAGCTTTCTTT,CASSYSIHSIPEAFF
NA,TRBV3-1,TRBJ2-3,NA,TGTGCCAGCAGCCAAGGACAGGTTGATAGCACAGATACGCAGTATTTT,CASSQGQVDSTDTQYF
NA,TRBV7-8,TRBJ2-3,NA,TGTGCCAGCAGCTTGAGGTGGGGGGAACCCACAGATACGCAGTATTTT,CASSLRWGEPTDTQYF
NA,TRBV5-1,TRBJ1-2,NA,TGCGCCAGCAGCTTGAAGACCCTCGGAGGCTACACCTTC,CASSLKTLGGYTF
NA,TRBV10-3,TRBJ1-5,NA,TGTGCCATCAAGGCAGATACTGGGCAGCCCCAGCATTTT,CAIKADTGQPQHF
NA,TRBV15,TRBJ1-2,NA,TGTGCCACCAGGGGTCAGCGCGACTATGGCTACACCTTC,CATRGQRDYGYTF
NA,TRBV24-1,TRBJ2-4,NA,TGTGCCACCAGTGATCCGCAGGGTGACAAAAACATTCAGTACTTC,CATSDPQGDKNIQYF
NA,TRBV4-3,TRBJ2-1,many,TGCGCCAGCAGCCAGGCTACCGAGCAGTTCTTC,CASSQATEQFF
NA,TRBV6-5,TRBJ2-1,few,TGTGCCAGCAGTTACCAAGGGGGGCGAAATGAGCAGTTCTTC,CASSYQGGRNEQFF
TRBD1,TRBV7-9,TRBJ1-2,many,TGTGCCAGCAGCCGGTCCCGGGACAGGGTGGACTATGGCTACACCTTC,CASSRSRDRVDYGYTF
TRBD1,TRBV12-3/TRBV12-4,TRBJ1-5,many,TGTGCCAGCAGCTTTGGGACAGGCAATCAGCCCCAGCATTTT,CASSFGTGNQPQHF
NA,TRBV7-8,TRBJ2-3,once,TGTGCCAGCAGCTTATCTCTCCCTACGGTAGATACGCAGTATTTT,CASSLSLPTVDTQYF
NA,TRBV6-5,TRBJ1-1,NA,TGTGCCAGCAGTTACTCACGGGGGGCGGGAGTTACTGAAGCTTTCTTT,CASSYSRGAGVTEAFF
NA,TRBV19,TRBJ1-1,few,TGTGCCAGTAGTATTGCAACAGGCATGAACACTGAAGCTTTCTTT,CASSIATGMNTEAFF